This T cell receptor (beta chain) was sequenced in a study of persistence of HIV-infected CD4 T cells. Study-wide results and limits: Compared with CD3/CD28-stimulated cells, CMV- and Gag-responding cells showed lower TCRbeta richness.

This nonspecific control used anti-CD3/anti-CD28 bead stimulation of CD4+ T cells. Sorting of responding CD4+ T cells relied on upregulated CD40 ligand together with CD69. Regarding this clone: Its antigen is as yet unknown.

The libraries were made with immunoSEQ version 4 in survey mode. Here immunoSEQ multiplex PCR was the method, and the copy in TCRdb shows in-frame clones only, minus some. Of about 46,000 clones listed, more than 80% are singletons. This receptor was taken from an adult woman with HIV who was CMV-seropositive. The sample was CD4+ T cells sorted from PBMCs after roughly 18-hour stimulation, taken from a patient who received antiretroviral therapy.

The CDR3 bases are TGTGCCAGCAGCTTAACAGGCAGATACCAAGAGACCCAGTACTTC. It yields the protein CASSLTGRYQETQYF. This chain joins TRBV7-6 and TRBJ2-5; a weak D match, TRBD1 (5 bases). There are 15 residues in the CDR3. The V gene's germline CDR1 is SGHVS and CDR2 FNYEAQ. Trimming pared 2 bases from V and 0 bases from J, leaving 10 bases between. Based on the CDR3 plus reference TRBV7-6 and TRBJ2-5, the full variable domain is GAGVSQSPRYKVTKRGQDVALRCDPISGHVSLYWYRQALGQGPEFLTYFNYEAQQDKSGLPNDRFSAERPEGSISTLTIQRTEQRDSAMYRCASSLTGRYQETQYFGPGTRLLVL.